This entry lists 11 T cell receptor beta chains sequenced from one sample in a study of CDR3 diversity in severe acne. Via MiXCR, TCRdb re-called the PCR reads, giving one row per CDR3 protein. The table shows over 90,000 distinct CDR3 sequences, with about half occurring only once. Sequenced material: blood. These TCRs come from a male donor with acne.

This clonotype was found many times. This sequence joins TRBV20-1 and TRBJ2-5; 11 nucleotides align to TRBD1. V gave up 6 bases and J gave up 3 bases; unmatched junction bases: 9. CDR1 is DFQATT and CDR2 is SNEGSKA in the germline V gene (reference sequence). The CDR3 is 15 residues long. The DNA of the CDR3 is TGCAGTGCAAACCCCCGGGACAGGGGGAAAGAGACCCAGTACTTC. Encoded protein: CSANPRDRGKETQYF.

V gene TRBV11-2 combines with J gene TRBJ1-1, with D unresolved. Germline CDR1 is SGHAT and CDR2 is FQNNGV. V was clipped by 2 bases and J by 0 bases, with 10 bases between them. The CDR3 extends over 15 amino acids. CDR3 in amino acids: CASSLSMGLNTEAFF. CDR3 sequence (DNA): TGTGCCAGCAGCTTAAGTATGGGTCTGAACACTGAAGCTTTCTTT.

The chain links TRBV2 to TRBJ2-5; 10 nucleotides align to TRBD2. The CDR3 extends over 13 amino acids. Germline CDR1 and CDR2: SNHLY and FYNNEI. The trim removed 4 bases at V and 4 bases at J, leaving 0 bases unmatched. The CDR3 DNA reads TGTGCCAGCAGTGGGACTAGCGGAGAGACCCAGTACTTC. Translation gives CASSGTSGETQYF.

The chain employs TRBV24-1 and TRBJ2-5; D unresolved. The V end was cut by 3 bases, the J end by 2 bases, with 15 bases between. The CDR3 contains 16 residues. CDR1 is KGHDR, CDR2 SFDVKD, per germline. DNA of the CDR3: TGTGCCACCAGTGATGCCGTTAGCCTGCCACAAGAGACCCAGTACTTC. Its protein is CATSDAVSLPQETQYF.

Concerning this clonotype itself: Since a much larger clone is just one base distant, this may be a read error. The chain recombines TRBV5-1 with TRBJ2-7, with 12 bases aligning to TRBD2. The ends lost 7 bases at V and 5 bases at J; junction bases unmatched: 10. This CDR3 is 15 amino acids long. Germline loops: CDR1 SGHRS, CDR2 YFSETQ. This chain's CDR3 is CASGGGTSGYDEQYF. The DNA for the CDR3 is TGCGCCAGCGGCGGGGGGACTAGCGGGTACGACGAGCAGTACTTC.

The J gene is TRBJ1-1, the V gene TRBV20-1; D may be TRBD1 (5 bases). The germline V gene has CDR1 DFQATT and CDR2 SNEGSKA (reference sequence). Trimming cost V 3 bases and J 0 bases, with 20 bases left between them. The CDR3 contains 17 residues. CDR3 DNA sequence: TGCAGTGCTAGGGCTATTACTAGCGGGACCATGAACACTGAAGCTTTCTTT. Its protein product is CSARAITSGTMNTEAFF.

This chain links TRBV3-1 with TRBJ2-4; possible D gene TRBD2, 5 bases. Germline CDR1 reads LGHDT; CDR2 reads YNNKEL (reference sequence). Trimming left V 2 bases short and J 8 bases short, with 13 bases between. The CDR3 extends over 14 amino acids. The CDR3 here is CASSQKGRGDIQYF. The CDR3 DNA sequence: TGTGCCAGCAGCCAAAAAGGGAGAGGAGACATTCAGTACTTC.

This clonotype was found once. This chain links TRBV29-1 with TRBJ2-1; tentative D call: TRBD2 (6 bases). Germline assignment: CDR1 SQVTM and CDR2 ANQGSEA. The CDR3 totals 12 residues. CDR3 residues: CSVGLGGNEQFF. The CDR3 region has the DNA TGCAGTGTCGGTTTGGGGGGCAATGAGCAGTTCTTC.

This clonotype was seen a handful of times. The J gene is TRBJ2-3, the V gene TRBV15; 10 bases align to TRBD2. J lost 3 bases, V lost 5 bases, and 8 bases had no gene match. CDR1 is LNHNV, CDR2 YYDKDF, per germline (reference sequence). The length of the CDR3 is 16 residues. CDR3 region: CATSSSGSGGTDTQYF. The CDR3 region has the DNA TGTGCCACCAGCTCTAGCGGGAGTGGTGGGACAGATACGCAGTATTTT.

The CDR3 DNA reads as TGTGCCAGCAGTTGGACAGGGGGCGCAGATACGCAGTATTTT. Protein: CASSWTGGADTQYF. The chain couples TRBV6-2 or TRBV6-3 to TRBJ2-3, with TRBD1 matching 11 bases. The ends lost 4 bases at V and 4 bases at J; junction bases unmatched: 1. Looked up from germline, CDR1 is MNHEY and CDR2 is SVGEGT. The CDR3 runs 14 residues.

The chain joins TRBV30 to TRBJ1-6, with 7 bases that match TRBD1. Looked up from germline, CDR1 is GTSNPN and CDR2 is SVGIG (reference sequence). After removal of 3 bases from V and 5 bases from J, the junction contained 4 bases not matched to a gene. The CDR3 has 14 residues. For the CDR3, the DNA is TGTGCCTGGAGCAGGACAGGCCATAATTCACCCCTCCACTTT. Translation: CAWSRTGHNSPLHF. The whole variable domain, remainder taken from reference TRBV30 and TRBJ1-6, is SQTIHQWPATLVQPVGSPLSLECTVEGTSNPNLYWYRQAAGRGLQLLFYSVGIGQISSEVPQNLSASRPQDRQFILSSKKLLLSDSGFYLCAWSRTGHNSPLHFGNGTRLTVT.